The rows below give T cell receptor beta chains drawn from one sample of a study of OX40 agonist ivuxolimab in advanced cancers. The protocol was immunoSEQ multiplex PCR, while the TCRdb copy is restricted to in-frame clones and leaves out a portion. The table records around 100,000 clones, about 90% of them present only once. Specimen: CD4+ or CD8+ T cells sorted from blood, collected in a trial of the OX40 agonist ivuxolimab. The receptors derive from an adult with an advanced solid tumor such as melanoma, head and neck, liver or kidney cancer. The CDR3 runs from the conserved cysteine through the conserved F or W.

TRBJ1-4 TRBV28 CASSKQVLSEKLFF
TRBJ1-6 TRBV19 CASKGRVFPSPLHF
TRBJ1-5 TRBV30 CAWSPGTGGIRPQHF
TRBJ1-1 TRBV28 CASSPWPMNTEAFF
TRBJ2-1 TRBV2 CASRGQGYNEQFF
TRBJ2-7 TRBV5-4 CASSLELGLSYEQYF
TRBJ1-5 TRBV28 CASTGSGKPQHF
TRBJ1-1 TRBV10-3 CAISEGQVNTEAFF
TRBJ1-1 TRBV11-2 CASTKQGENTEAFF
TRBJ1-1 TRBV9 CASSTTQLNTEAFF
TRBJ1-1 TRBV29-1 CSANQGSSTEAFF
TRBJ2-7 TRBV30 CAWRADLLSEQYF